This TCR beta chain appears in the sequencing data of a study of regulatory T cells in long-lasting Graves disease. HTBI primers from iRepertoire and Arm-PCR of CDR3 regions yielded the TCR beta libraries. TCRdb analysed the multiplex PCR reads with MiXCR anew, one entry per CDR3 protein. The data hold around 420,000 distinct CDR3 sequences, with over 14% observed a single time. Time point of the sample: newly diagnosed GD, antithyroid drugs for less than 3 months. The TCR library was made from RNA that had been extracted from PBMCs in TRIzol. Those enrolled as patients came out of an endocrinology department in Xi'an, China. Germline V CDR1 and CDR2: KGHDR, SFDVKD. The CDR3 contains 14 residues. The J segment lost 5 bases and the V segment lost 1 base, leaving 1 base of the junction unmatched. The sample also formed part of further work on T cells in Graves' hyperthyroidism and ophthalmopathy.

This sequence was found in a woman in her 40s with Graves disease. The chain is built from TRBV24-1 and TRBJ2-1; TRBD1 matches at 7 bases. The sample was peripheral blood mononuclear cells (PBMCs), taken at new diagnosis, from a patient treated with antithyroid drugs. This CDR3 reads CATSDLDRDNEQFF. DNA for the CDR3: TGTGCCACCAGTGATTTAGACAGGGACAATGAGCAGTTCTTC.